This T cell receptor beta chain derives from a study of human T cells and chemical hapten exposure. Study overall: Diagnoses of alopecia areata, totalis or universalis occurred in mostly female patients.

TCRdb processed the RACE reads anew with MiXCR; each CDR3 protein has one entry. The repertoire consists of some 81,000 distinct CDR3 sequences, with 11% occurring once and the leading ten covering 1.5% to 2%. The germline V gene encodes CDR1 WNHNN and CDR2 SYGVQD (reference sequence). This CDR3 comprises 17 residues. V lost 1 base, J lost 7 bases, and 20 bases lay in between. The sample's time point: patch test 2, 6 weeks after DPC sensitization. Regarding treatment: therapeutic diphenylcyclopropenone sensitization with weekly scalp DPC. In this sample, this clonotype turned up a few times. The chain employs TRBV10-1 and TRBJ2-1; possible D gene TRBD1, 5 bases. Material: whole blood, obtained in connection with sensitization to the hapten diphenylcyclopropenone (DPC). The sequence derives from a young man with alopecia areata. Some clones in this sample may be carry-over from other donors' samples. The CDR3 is CASSEYLTRESENEQFF. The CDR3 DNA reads TGCGCCAGCAGTGAGTATCTAACCAGGGAATCGGAGAATGAGCAGTTCTTC.